The rows below give T cell receptor beta chains drawn from one sample of a study of early T cells in non-severe SARS-CoV-2 infection. TCRdb re-called the 5' RACE reads through MiXCR, storing one row per CDR3 protein. The sample includes 85,000 to 120,000 distinct CDR3 sequences, approximately 14% of them seen just once. The sequenced sample consisted of whole blood. Every receptor here comes from an adult who was a healthcare worker with PCR-confirmed SARS-CoV-2 infection or an uninfected control (not recorded which). Each CDR3 is given with its conserved first and last residue. Each record gives: clone size, V gene, J gene, D gene, CDR3 DNA, CDR3 protein. The D gene is left open where the match is weak. Where a row states a size, it is once, few, many or the class of an expanded clone; other rows omit it.

>many|TRBV5-5|TRBJ2-1|TRBD2
TGTGCCAGCAGCTTTTCTAGCGGGAGTCGGGGTGAGCAGTTCTTC
CASSFSSGSRGEQFF
>few|TRBV29-1|TRBJ2-7|TRBD1
TGCAGCGCCAAACCGGGACAGGGGGCGAGCGAGCAGTACTTC
CSAKPGQGASEQYF
>-|TRBV11-2|TRBJ2-1|-
TGTGCCAGCAGCTTATGGGTCGTCGAGCCGGGTGAGCAGTTCTTC
CASSLWVVEPGEQFF
>-|TRBV6-4|TRBJ2-1|-
TGTGCCAGCAGTCCGGGGCCCTCCCGGGTGTACAATGAGCAGTTCTTC
CASSPGPSRVYNEQFF
>many|TRBV28|TRBJ2-3|TRBD2
TGTGCCAGCAGTTTCACTAGCGGTAGCACAGATACGCAGTATTTT
CASSFTSGSTDTQYF
>-|TRBV2|TRBJ2-1|-
TGTGCCAGCAGCGCCGTTCCACATGCGAGCTCCTACAATGAGCAGTTCTTC
CASSAVPHASSYNEQFF
>few|TRBV24-1|TRBJ2-1|-
TGTGCCACCGCAGGGGGGGGCGCAGACAATGAGCAGTTCTTC
CATAGGGADNEQFF
>few|TRBV6-5|TRBJ2-2|TRBD2
TGTGCCAGCAGACCCCCGACTAGCGGGAGGACCGGGGAGCTGTTTTTT
CASRPPTSGRTGELFF
>many|TRBV20-1|TRBJ2-1|TRBD2
TGCAGTGCTCCTCTAGCGGGAGGGCCGGGTGAGCAGTTCTTC
CSAPLAGGPGEQFF
>few|TRBV5-4|TRBJ1-2|-
TGTGCCAGCAGCTTGGTGGAGGGTGCAATCTATGGCTACACCTTC
CASSLVEGAIYGYTF
>many|TRBV20-1|TRBJ2-5|-
TGCAGTGCTTTCTGGATAGCTAGACAGACCCAGTACTTC
CSAFWIARQTQYF
>few|TRBV11-2|TRBJ2-7|-
TGTGCCAGCCGGGCAGCCTACGAGCAGTACTTC
CASRAAYEQYF